Following are 12 T cell receptor beta chains from one sample sequenced in a study of blood T cells in healthy people across ages. PCR was performed a second time for about 7 to 12 cycles using a sample-barcoded 5' primer and a J-beta primer mix. From the 5' RACE reads, TCRdb called clonotypes with MiXCR, one entry per CDR3 protein. The repertoire holds 720,000 or so distinct CDR3 sequences, around two fifths seen once, with about 30% in the top ten. Sequenced input: blood. The receptors come from a man older than 75 in good health.

This rearrangement joins TRBV20-1 to TRBJ2-7; TRBD2 agrees at 9 bases. The junction had 3 bases not matched to a gene; V was cut back by 0 bases and J by 0 bases. CDR1 and CDR2 (germline): DFQATT, SNEGSKA (reference sequence). CDR3 length: 15 amino acids. CDR3 residues: CSARDPGLASYEQYF. CDR3 DNA sequence: TGCAGTGCTAGAGACCCGGGACTAGCCTCCTACGAGCAGTACTTC.

The V and J genes are TRBV5-1 and TRBJ2-1; 9 bases fit TRBD2. Trimming removed 4 bases from V and 5 bases from J; junction bases left unmatched: 13. CDR1 SGHRS and CDR2 YFSETQ come from the germline V gene. This CDR3 contains 17 residues. The CDR3 coding sequence is TGCGCCAGCAGCACCGGAGCGTGGGCTAGCGGGAACAATGAGCAGTTCTTC. This translates into CASSTGAWASGNNEQFF.

This clonotype was seen a single time. The chain recombines TRBV4-1 with TRBJ1-5; D gene ambiguous. Per the germline V gene, CDR1 is MGHRA and CDR2 is YSYEKL. The CDR3 loop spans 15 amino acids. V was clipped by 1 base and J by 3 bases, with 10 bases between them. Here the CDR3 reads CASSQVAGFNQPQHF. The CDR3 DNA reads as TGCGCCAGCAGCCAAGTCGCAGGATTCAATCAGCCCCAGCATTTT.

This sequence joins TRBV9 and TRBJ1-5, with a possible D match to TRBD1 (6 bases). The CDR3 covers 15 residues. Per the germline V gene, CDR1 is SGDLS and CDR2 is YYNGEE. Trimming stripped 0 bases from V and 4 bases from J, with 11 bases between. The DNA of the CDR3 is TGTGCCAGCAGCGTAGTACCAGGGGTTAATCAGCCCCAGCATTTT. As protein: CASSVVPGVNQPQHF.

This clonotype was observed at least ten times. V and J are TRBV29-1 and TRBJ2-7; tentatively, D is TRBD2 (5 bases). Germline loops: CDR1 SQVTM, CDR2 ANQGSEA. The CDR3 length is 14 residues. Trimming shortened V by 4 bases and J by 3 bases, and 16 bases separated the two germline ends. Here the CDR3 DNA reads TGCAGCGTTGTAGGTATGGGAGTGGGCTACGAGCAGTACTTC. Encoded protein: CSVVGMGVGYEQYF.

The V call is TRBV10-3, the J call TRBJ1-6, with D tentatively TRBD1 (6 bases). The V gene's germline CDR1 is ENHRY and CDR2 SYGVKD. This CDR3 is built from 19 residues. Between the trimmed V and J ends, which lost 4 bases and 7 bases, there was a span of 26 bases. The CDR3 nucleotides are TGTGCCATCAGTGGATCGGGCGGGGGGCTCAATTCCAGGAATTCACCCCTCCACTTT. It codes for CAISGSGGGLNSRNSPLHF.

The chain carries TRBV7-2 and TRBJ2-3, with 9 nucleotides matching TRBD2. Unmatched junction bases numbered 3, after V lost 5 bases and J lost 0 bases. The CDR3 runs to 15 residues. Germline CDR1 is SGHTA and CDR2 is FQGNSA. CDR3 sequence: CASSQREASTDTQYF. The CDR3 DNA reads TGTGCCAGCAGCCAGCGGGAGGCGAGCACAGATACGCAGTATTTT.

This chain connects TRBV20-1 to TRBJ2-7, with D hard to call. Germline values: CDR1 DFQATT, CDR2 SNEGSKA (reference sequence). The CDR3 loop spans 11 amino acids. V gave up 4 bases and J gave up 5 bases, with 9 bases separating them. Here the CDR3 DNA reads TGCAGTGCTATGTACAACGACGAGCAGTACTTC. It specifies CSAMYNDEQYF.

The J gene is TRBJ2-3, the V gene TRBV6-1, with 10 positions matching TRBD2. J was trimmed by 3 bases and V by 9 bases; bases with no gene match: 9. This CDR3 is 15 amino acids long. The germline V gene encodes CDR1 MNHNS and CDR2 SASEGT. The CDR3 protein is CARGANSGGTDTQYF. The CDR3, as DNA: TGTGCCAGGGGGGCAAATAGCGGGGGGACAGATACGCAGTATTTT.

The chain employs TRBV19 and TRBJ2-1; unclear D gene. Trimming pared 2 bases from V and 1 base from J, leaving 18 bases between. CDR1 is LNHDA and CDR2 is SQIVND in the germline V gene (reference sequence). The CDR3 runs to 18 residues. The DNA of the CDR3 is TGTGCCAGTAGTATATACACGGGTCGGAGTAGGTCCTACAATGAGCAGTTCTTC. It encodes CASSIYTGRSRSYNEQFF.

The chain joins TRBV5-1 to TRBJ2-3; 7 bases fit TRBD1. CDR1 is SGHRS and CDR2 is YFSETQ in the germline V gene. The CDR3 has 16 amino acids. V gave up 0 bases and J gave up 4 bases; unmatched junction bases: 8. CDR3 DNA sequence: TGCGCCAGCAGCTTGGCCCCGACAGGGAGCTCAGATACGCAGTATTTT. Translated: CASSLAPTGSSDTQYF.

This clonotype was detected only once. A junction end diverges from the germline sequence, so it may reflect a read error. The chain employs TRBV6-2 or TRBV6-3 and TRBJ2-5; the D is unclear. CDR1 is MNHEY and CDR2 is SVGEGT in the germline V gene. This CDR3 contains 15 residues. The CDR3 DNA sequence: TGTGCCAGCAGTGACTCCCGACCGCGCCTGAGTGAGCAGTACTTC. This gives the protein CASSDSRPRLSEQYF.